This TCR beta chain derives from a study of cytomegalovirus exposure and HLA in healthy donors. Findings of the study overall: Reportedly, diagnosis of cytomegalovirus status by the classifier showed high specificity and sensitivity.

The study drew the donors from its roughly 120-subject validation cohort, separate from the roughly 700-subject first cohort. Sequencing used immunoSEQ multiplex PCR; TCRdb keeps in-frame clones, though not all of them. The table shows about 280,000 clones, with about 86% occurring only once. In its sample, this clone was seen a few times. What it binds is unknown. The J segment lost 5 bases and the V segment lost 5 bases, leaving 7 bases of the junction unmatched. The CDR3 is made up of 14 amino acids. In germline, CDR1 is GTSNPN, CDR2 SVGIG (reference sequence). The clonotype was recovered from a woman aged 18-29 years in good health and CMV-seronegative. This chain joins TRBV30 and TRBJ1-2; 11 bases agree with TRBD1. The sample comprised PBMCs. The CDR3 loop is CAWALGDRGYGYTF. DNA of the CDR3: TGTGCCTGGGCCCTGGGGGACAGGGGGTATGGCTACACCTTC.